These 9 T cell receptor beta chains came from one sample sequenced in a study of long-term antiretroviral therapy in people with HIV. Assay version v3.0 of immunoSEQ was used, and it was run at survey level. Libraries were prepared by immunoSEQ multiplex PCR; TCRdb keeps only in-frame clonotypes and omits some of them. The profile shows tens of thousands of clones, 75% to 85% of them singletons. Material: unsorted PBMCs, obtained 0.3 years after starting antiretroviral therapy. Receptors originate from a man aged 18 to 30 with HIV.

This chain joins TRBV4-3 and TRBJ2-1; D is perhaps TRBD2 (6 bases). Germline V gives CDR1 LGHNA, CDR2 YSLEER. Trimming took off 4 bases at V and 5 bases at J, with 21 bases between the two ends. The CDR3 loop spans 17 amino acids. The CDR3 DNA reads TGCGCCAGCAGCCTAAACCCCGCCGGGACTCCGAACAATGAGCAGTTCTTC. Protein sequence: CASSLNPAGTPNNEQFF.

V usage is TRBV7-6 and J usage is TRBJ2-5, with a weak D call TRBD1 (5 bases). Per the germline V gene, CDR1 is SGHVS and CDR2 is FNYEAQ. This CDR3 is 16 amino acids long. The germline V and J ends were trimmed by 5 bases and 1 base, with 17 bases remaining between them. CDR3 DNA sequence: TGTGCCAGCAGCGACAACCCCGACAGTTCCCAAGAGACCCAGTACTTC. This gives the protein CASSDNPDSSQETQYF.

The chain is built from TRBV9 and TRBJ2-7, with 10 bases matching TRBD2. J was trimmed by 6 bases and V by 4 bases; bases with no gene match: 10. There are 15 residues in the CDR3. The germline V gene encodes CDR1 SGDLS and CDR2 YYNGEE. This CDR3 reads CASSLTGTSEGEQYF. As DNA, the CDR3 is TGTGCCAGCAGCCTAACCGGGACTAGCGAAGGCGAGCAGTACTTC.

This rearrangement joins TRBV19 to TRBJ1-1; no definite D call. V lost 5 bases and J lost 5, with 12 bases in between. CDR3 length equals 13 residues. Germline-derived CDR1 and CDR2 are LNHDA and SQIVND (reference sequence). The CDR3 reads CASSHDGETEAFF. Here the CDR3 DNA reads TGTGCCAGTAGTCACGATGGGGAAACTGAAGCTTTCTTT.

This clone was counted only a few times. The J gene is TRBJ1-2, the V gene TRBV28, with a weak D call TRBD1 (5 bases). The V end lost 6 bases, the J end lost 3 bases, and 8 bases lay between the germline ends. The CDR3 is 12 amino acids. Germline V gene data show CDR1 as MDHEN and CDR2 as SYDVKM. DNA for the CDR3: TGTGCCAGCAGCGACAGCCACTATGGCTACACCTTC. This gives the protein CASSDSHYGYTF.

The rearrangement uses TRBV14 and TRBJ2-1; TRBD1 aligns across 8 bases. This CDR3 is built from 14 residues. With V trimmed by 4 bases and J by 5 bases, 4 bases remained unmatched. Germline lookup yields CDR1 SGHDN and CDR2 FVKESK. The CDR3 spells CASSRQGRNNEQFF. The CDR3 DNA follows: TGTGCCAGCAGCCGACAGGGGCGAAACAATGAGCAGTTCTTC.

This clone was counted between two and nine times. As DNA, the CDR3 is TGTGCCAGCAGTAGGGTGGTCCAGCCCCAGCATTTT. Protein product: CASSRVVQPQHF. V usage is TRBV27 and J usage is TRBJ1-5, with no clear D. Germline assignment: CDR1 MNHEY and CDR2 SMNVEV (reference sequence). There are 12 residues in the CDR3. The germline V and J ends were trimmed by 5 bases and 7 bases, with 9 bases remaining between them.

The J gene is TRBJ2-1, the V gene TRBV7-3; 7 nucleotides line up with TRBD2. This CDR3 is built from 14 residues. The V gene's germline CDR1 is SGHTA and CDR2 FQGTGA. V dropped 8 bases and J dropped 8; count of bases not matched to a gene: 12. The CDR3 DNA is TGTGCCAGCGGAGCGGGACGGTCTAGGGATGAGCAGTTCTTC. It is translated as CASGAGRSRDEQFF. Using reference TRBV7-3 and TRBJ2-1 for the parts outside the CDR3, the full variable domain is GAGVSQTPSNKVTEKGKYVELRCDPISGHTALYWYRQSLGQGPEFLIYFQGTGAADDSGLPNDRFFAVRPEGSVSTLKIQRTERGDSAVYLCASGAGRSRDEQFFGPGTRLTVL.

The V gene is TRBV6-4, the J gene TRBJ2-7; 12 bases align to TRBD2. The V and J ends lost 6 bases and 0 bases, in that order; junction bases with no gene match: 18. Germline V gene lookup returns CDR1 MRHNA and CDR2 SNTAGT. The CDR3 covers 20 residues. The CDR3 coding sequence is TGTGCCAGCAGGAAGGTTGGGGGGGGACTAGCGGGCTCTCTCTCCTACGAGCAGTACTTC. Translation gives CASRKVGGGLAGSLSYEQYF.